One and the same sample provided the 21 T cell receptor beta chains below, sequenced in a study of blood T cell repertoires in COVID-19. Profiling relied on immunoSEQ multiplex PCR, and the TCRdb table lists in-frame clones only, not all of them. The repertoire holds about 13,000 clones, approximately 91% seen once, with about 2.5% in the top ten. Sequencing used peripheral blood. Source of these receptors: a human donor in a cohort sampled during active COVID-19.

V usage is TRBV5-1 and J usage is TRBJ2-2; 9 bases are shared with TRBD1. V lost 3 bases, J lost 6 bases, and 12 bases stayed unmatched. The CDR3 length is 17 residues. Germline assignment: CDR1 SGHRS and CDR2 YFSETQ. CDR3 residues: CASSSLGQGRLAGELFF. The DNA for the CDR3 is TGCGCCAGCAGCTCCCTCGGACAGGGGAGGTTGGCCGGGGAGCTGTTTTTT.

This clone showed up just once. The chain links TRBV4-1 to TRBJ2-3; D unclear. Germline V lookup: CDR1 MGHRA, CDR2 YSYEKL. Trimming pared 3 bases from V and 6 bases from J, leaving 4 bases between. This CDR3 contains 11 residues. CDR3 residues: CASSQEDTQYF. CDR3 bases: TGCGCCAGCAGCCAGGAGGATACGCAGTATTTT.

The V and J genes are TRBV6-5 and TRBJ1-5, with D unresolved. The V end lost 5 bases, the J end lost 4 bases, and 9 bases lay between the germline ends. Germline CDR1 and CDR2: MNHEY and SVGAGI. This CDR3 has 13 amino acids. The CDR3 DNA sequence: TGTGCCAGCAGTACTCAGGAAAATCAGCCCCAGCATTTT. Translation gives CASSTQENQPQHF.

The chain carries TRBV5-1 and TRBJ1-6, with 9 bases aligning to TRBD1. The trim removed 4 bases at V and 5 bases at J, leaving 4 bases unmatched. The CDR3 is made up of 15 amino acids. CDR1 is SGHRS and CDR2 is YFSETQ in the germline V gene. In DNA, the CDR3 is TGCGCCAGCAGCAGGACAGGGGAGAATAATTCACCCCTCCACTTT. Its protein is CASSRTGENNSPLHF.

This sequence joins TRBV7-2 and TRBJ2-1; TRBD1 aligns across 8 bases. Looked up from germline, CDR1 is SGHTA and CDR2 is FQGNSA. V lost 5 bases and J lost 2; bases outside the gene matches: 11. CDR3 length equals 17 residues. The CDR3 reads CASSVQAGTGPYNEQFF. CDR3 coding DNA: TGTGCCAGCAGCGTCCAAGCCGGGACAGGACCCTACAATGAGCAGTTCTTC.

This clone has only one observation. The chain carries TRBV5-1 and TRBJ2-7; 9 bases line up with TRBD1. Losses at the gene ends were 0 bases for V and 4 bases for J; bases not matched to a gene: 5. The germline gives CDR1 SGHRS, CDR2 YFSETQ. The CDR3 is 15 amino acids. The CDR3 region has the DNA TGCGCCAGCAGCTTGGGCGGGACAGGGTTGTACGAGCAGTACTTC. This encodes CASSLGGTGLYEQYF.

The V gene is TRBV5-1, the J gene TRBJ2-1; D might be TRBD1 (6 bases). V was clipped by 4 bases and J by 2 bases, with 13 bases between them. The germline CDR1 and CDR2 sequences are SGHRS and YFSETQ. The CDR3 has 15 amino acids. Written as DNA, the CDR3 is TGCGCCAGCAGCCCCCCCGGACAGACCTACAATGAGCAGTTCTTC. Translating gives CASSPPGQTYNEQFF.

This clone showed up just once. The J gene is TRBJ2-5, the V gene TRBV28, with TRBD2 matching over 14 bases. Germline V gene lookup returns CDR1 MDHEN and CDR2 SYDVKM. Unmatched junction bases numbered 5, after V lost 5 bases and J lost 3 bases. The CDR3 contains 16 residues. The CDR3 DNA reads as TGTGCCAGCAGTCCATTGACTAGCGGGGGGGAAGAGACCCAGTACTTC. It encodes CASSPLTSGGEETQYF. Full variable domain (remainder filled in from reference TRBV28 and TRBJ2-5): DVKVTQSSRYLVKRTGEKVFLECVQDMDHENMFWYRQDPGLGLRLIYFSYDVKMKEKGDIPEGYSVSREKKERFSLILESASTNQTSMYLCASSPLTSGGEETQYFGPGTRLLVL.

CDR3 bases: TGTGCCAGCAGCTTAGGAGGACAGGGGTCAGATACGCAGTATTTT. Translated, it gives CASSLGGQGSDTQYF. The chain combines TRBV7-2 with TRBJ2-3; 9 bases map to TRBD1. Trimming took 1 base from V and 4 from J; bases not matched to a gene: 3. This CDR3 is built from 15 residues. Per the germline V gene, CDR1 is SGHTA and CDR2 is FQGNSA. The whole variable domain, remainder taken from reference TRBV7-2 and TRBJ2-3, is GAGVSQSPSNKVTEKGKDVELRCDPISGHTALYWYRQSLGQGLEFLIYFQGNSAPDKSGLPSDRFSAERTGGSVSTLTIQRTQQEDSAVYLCASSLGGQGSDTQYFGPGTRLTVL.

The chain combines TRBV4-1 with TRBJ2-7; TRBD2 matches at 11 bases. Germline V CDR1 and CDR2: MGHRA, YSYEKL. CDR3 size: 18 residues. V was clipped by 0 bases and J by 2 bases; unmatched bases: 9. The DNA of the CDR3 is TGCGCCAGCAGCCAAGATGAGATAGCGGGGGGGCTCGCCTACGAGCAGTACTTC. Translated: CASSQDEIAGGLAYEQYF.

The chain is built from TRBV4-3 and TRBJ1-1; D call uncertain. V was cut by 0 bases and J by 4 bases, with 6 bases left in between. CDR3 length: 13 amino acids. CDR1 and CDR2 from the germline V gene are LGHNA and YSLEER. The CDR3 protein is CASSQERVTEAFF. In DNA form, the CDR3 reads TGCGCCAGCAGCCAAGAGAGGGTCACTGAAGCTTTCTTT.

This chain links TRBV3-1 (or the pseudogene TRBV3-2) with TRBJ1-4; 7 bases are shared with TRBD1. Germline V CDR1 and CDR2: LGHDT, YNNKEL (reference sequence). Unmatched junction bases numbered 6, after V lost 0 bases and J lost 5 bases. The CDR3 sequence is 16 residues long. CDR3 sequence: CASSQERDRANEKLFF. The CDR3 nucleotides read TGTGCCAGCAGCCAAGAAAGGGACAGAGCGAATGAAAAACTGTTTTTT.

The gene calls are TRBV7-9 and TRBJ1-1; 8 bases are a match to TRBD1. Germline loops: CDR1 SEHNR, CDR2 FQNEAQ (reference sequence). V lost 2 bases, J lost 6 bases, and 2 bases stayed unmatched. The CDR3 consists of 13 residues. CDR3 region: CASSLQGAAEAFF. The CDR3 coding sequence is TGTGCCAGCAGCTTACAGGGGGCCGCTGAAGCTTTCTTT. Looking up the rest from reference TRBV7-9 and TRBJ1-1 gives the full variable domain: DTGVSQNPRHKITKRGQNVTFRCDPISEHNRLYWYRQTLGQGPEFLTYFQNEAQLEKSRLLSDRFSAERPKGSFSTLEIQRTEQGDSAMYLCASSLQGAAEAFFGQGTRLTVV.

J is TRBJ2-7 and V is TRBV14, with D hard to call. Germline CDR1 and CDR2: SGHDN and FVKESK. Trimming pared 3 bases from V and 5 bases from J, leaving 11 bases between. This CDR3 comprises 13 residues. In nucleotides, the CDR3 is TGTGCCAGCAGCCAGCTAGATAAAAACGAGCAGTACTTC. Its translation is CASSQLDKNEQYF.

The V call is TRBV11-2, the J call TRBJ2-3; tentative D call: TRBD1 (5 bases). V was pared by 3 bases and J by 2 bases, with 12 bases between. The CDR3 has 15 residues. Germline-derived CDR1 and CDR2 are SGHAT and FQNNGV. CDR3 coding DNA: TGTGCCAGCAGCTTTTCGGCAGGGATCACAGATACGCAGTATTTT. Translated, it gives CASSFSAGITDTQYF.

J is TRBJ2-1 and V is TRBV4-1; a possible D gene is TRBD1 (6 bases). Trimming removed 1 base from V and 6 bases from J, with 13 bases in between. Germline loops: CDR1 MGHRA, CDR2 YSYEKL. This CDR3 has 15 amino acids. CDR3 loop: CASSQVGARPNEQFF. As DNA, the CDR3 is TGCGCCAGCAGCCAAGTGGGGGCCCGGCCCAATGAGCAGTTCTTC.

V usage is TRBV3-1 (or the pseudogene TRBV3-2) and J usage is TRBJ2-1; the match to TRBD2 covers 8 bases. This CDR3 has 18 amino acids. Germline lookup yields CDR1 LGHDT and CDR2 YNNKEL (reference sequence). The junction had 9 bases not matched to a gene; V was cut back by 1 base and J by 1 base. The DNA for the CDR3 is TGTGCCAGCAGCCAAGTGGTGTCCGGGGGGGATTCCTACAATGAGCAGTTCTTC. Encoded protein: CASSQVVSGGDSYNEQFF.

CDR3 in DNA: TGCGCCAGCAGCGTACAGGGGAACTATGGCTACACCTTC. Encoded protein: CASSVQGNYGYTF. J is TRBJ1-2 and V is TRBV5-1; 7 bases map to TRBD1. The junction had 2 bases not matched to a gene; V was cut back by 4 bases and J by 2 bases. This CDR3 is built from 13 residues. Per germline, CDR1 SGHRS and CDR2 YFSETQ.

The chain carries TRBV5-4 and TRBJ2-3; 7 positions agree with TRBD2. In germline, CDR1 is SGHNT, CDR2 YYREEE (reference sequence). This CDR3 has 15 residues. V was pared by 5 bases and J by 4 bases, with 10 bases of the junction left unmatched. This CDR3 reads CASSAKAGRADTQYF. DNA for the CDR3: TGTGCCAGCAGTGCTAAGGCGGGGAGGGCAGATACGCAGTATTTT.

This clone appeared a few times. CDR3 loop: CASSDHRRANQPQHF. The CDR3 nucleotides read TGTGCCAGCAGTGATCATAGGAGGGCCAATCAGCCCCAGCATTTT. The gene calls are TRBV6-1 and TRBJ1-5, with D unclear. The CDR3 totals 15 residues. Germline CDR1 reads MNHNS; CDR2 reads SASEGT. V was cut by 3 bases and J by 3 bases, with 12 bases left in between.

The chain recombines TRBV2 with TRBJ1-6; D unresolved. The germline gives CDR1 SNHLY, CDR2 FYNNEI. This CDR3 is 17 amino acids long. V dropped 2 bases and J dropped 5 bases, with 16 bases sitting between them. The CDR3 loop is CASSERTGGVNNSPLHF. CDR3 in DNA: TGTGCCAGCAGTGAACGAACGGGCGGGGTTAATAATTCACCCCTCCACTTT.